A single sample is the source of the 29 T cell receptor beta chains below, sequenced in a study of shared clonotypes between healthy human individuals. Some clones are missing from TCRdb's copy, which holds only in-frame ones; the method was immunoSEQ multiplex PCR. The repertoire holds 650,000 to 700,000 clones, with roughly 87% as singletons. The source material was memory CD8+ T cells from PBMCs. Subset denoted: CD45RO+ cells pooled with CCR7-negative TemRA cells. The receptor source for this set is a man aged 18 to 35 in good health. Some clones in this sample may be carry-over from other donors' samples.

The chain combines TRBV7-6 with TRBJ2-1; the match to TRBD1 covers 8 bases. V gave up 2 bases and J gave up 2 bases; unmatched junction bases: 8. Germline CDR1 SGHVS, CDR2 FNYEAQ. The length of the CDR3 is 17 residues. The CDR3 bases are TGTGCCAGCAGCTTAAACCCCCGGGACAGGACCTACAATGAGCAGTTCTTC. This encodes CASSLNPRDRTYNEQFF.

The chain employs TRBV11-2 and TRBJ1-1; a possible D gene is TRBD1 (5 bases). Germline V lookup: CDR1 SGHAT, CDR2 FQNNGV. V was clipped by 0 bases and J by 8 bases, with 13 bases between them. This CDR3 comprises 14 residues. The CDR3 DNA reads TGTGCCAGCAGCTTAGATCCGGGGGTGCGGGAAGCTTTCTTT. As protein: CASSLDPGVREAFF.

J is TRBJ2-1 and V is TRBV27, with TRBD2 matching 11 bases. V was pared by 5 bases and J by 3 bases, with 6 bases of the junction left unmatched. CDR3 length: 16 residues. Per the germline V gene, CDR1 is MNHEY and CDR2 is SMNVEV (reference sequence). Here the CDR3 reads CASSGLAGGFYNEQFF. The CDR3 coding sequence is TGTGCCAGCAGTGGCTTAGCGGGAGGGTTCTACAATGAGCAGTTCTTC.

The chain carries TRBV4-3 and TRBJ2-2; the match to TRBD1 covers 9 bases. This CDR3 has 21 amino acids. Germline V gene data show CDR1 as LGHNA and CDR2 as YSLEER. V trimming: 2 bases; J trimming: 0 bases; junction bases outside the gene matches: 16. CDR3 in amino acids: CASSQLTPTRGTGTNTGELFF. The CDR3 DNA sequence: TGCGCCAGCAGCCAACTCACACCGACACGCGGGACAGGGACGAACACCGGGGAGCTGTTTTTT.

This chain uses TRBV12-5 with TRBJ2-1; a possible D gene is TRBD2 (6 bases). V dropped 5 bases and J dropped 2 bases, with 16 bases sitting between them. CDR1 LGHNT and CDR2 FRNRAP come from the germline V gene. The CDR3 totals 16 residues. In DNA form, the CDR3 reads TGTGCTAGTGGTGCGGAATTATGGGGGGCCTACAATGAGCAGTTCTTC. Protein: CASGAELWGAYNEQFF. Combining the CDR3 with reference TRBV12-5 and TRBJ2-1 gives the whole variable domain DARVTQTPRHKVTEMGQEVTMRCQPILGHNTVFWYRQTMMQGLELLAYFRNRAPLDDSGMPKDRFSAEMPDATLATLKIQPSEPRDSAVYFCASGAELWGAYNEQFFGPGTRLTVL.

The chain has TRBV7-9 and TRBJ2-4, with 7 bases fitting TRBD2. This CDR3 comprises 15 residues. CDR1 and CDR2 (germline): SEHNR, FQNEAQ (reference sequence). V was pared by 2 bases and J by 3 bases, with 4 bases of the junction left unmatched. As DNA, the CDR3 is TGTGCCAGCAGCTTACCGGGGGGTGGCAAAAACATTCAGTACTTC. Residues: CASSLPGGGKNIQYF. Full variable domain (outside the CDR3, taken from reference TRBV7-9 and TRBJ2-4): DTGVSQNPRHKITKRGQNVTFRCDPISEHNRLYWYRQTLGQGPEFLTYFQNEAQLEKSRLLSDRFSAERPKGSFSTLEIQRTEQGDSAMYLCASSLPGGGKNIQYFGAGTRLSVL.

This rearrangement joins TRBV27 to TRBJ2-3; TRBD1 is a possible D gene (5 bases). V lost 8 bases to trimming and J lost 1 base, with 19 bases between them. The CDR3 contains 16 residues. Germline-derived CDR1 and CDR2 are MNHEY and SMNVEV (reference sequence). The chain's CDR3 is CASATPDIIGTDTQYF. In nucleotides, the CDR3 is TGTGCCAGCGCCACGCCGGACATAATCGGCACAGATACGCAGTATTTT.

The genes are TRBV4-1 and TRBJ2-1; TRBD2 aligns across 7 bases. The ends lost 7 bases at V and 4 bases at J; junction bases unmatched: 13. CDR3 length equals 16 residues. Germline CDR1 MGHRA, CDR2 YSYEKL. The CDR3 is CASKPVGRDKYNEQFF. The DNA for the CDR3 is TGCGCCAGCAAGCCTGTGGGGAGGGATAAGTACAATGAGCAGTTCTTC.

This clone was found a few times. The CDR3 coding sequence is TGTGCCAGCAGTTACTCGATACCGACAGGAAAGAATGGCTACACCTTC. Protein product: CASSYSIPTGKNGYTF. The chain employs TRBV6-5 and TRBJ1-2; D might be TRBD1 (6 bases). The CDR3 runs to 16 residues. Per germline, CDR1 MNHEY and CDR2 SVGAGI. The V end was cut by 0 bases, the J end by 6 bases, with 17 bases between.

This chain links TRBV6-1 with TRBJ1-2; 7 nucleotides match TRBD1. J was trimmed by 4 bases and V by 6 bases; bases with no gene match: 5. The CDR3 loop spans 13 amino acids. CDR1 and CDR2 (germline): MNHNS, SASEGT. CDR3 protein: CASSWTGGYGYTF. CDR3 bases: TGTGCCAGCAGCTGGACAGGCGGCTATGGCTACACCTTC.

This clone came up once. V gene TRBV7-9 combines with J gene TRBJ1-2, with D possibly TRBD1 on 5 matching bases. With 1 base removed from V and 3 bases from J, the gap between germline ends came to 12 bases. The CDR3 sequence is 15 residues long. CDR1 SEHNR and CDR2 FQNEAQ come from the germline V gene (reference sequence). The CDR3, as DNA: TGTGCCAGCAGCTTAGACCAGGGTGACGACTATGGCTACACCTTC. It codes for CASSLDQGDDYGYTF.

The chain has TRBV28 and TRBJ1-1; perhaps TRBD1 as D (5 bases). Trimming removed 2 bases at V and 0 bases at J, with 13 bases between. CDR1 is MDHEN, CDR2 SYDVKM, per germline. The CDR3 is 16 amino acids. For the CDR3, the DNA is TGTGCCAGCAGTTTACATCATGGGACCATGAACACTGAAGCTTTCTTT. This gives the protein CASSLHHGTMNTEAFF.

The V gene is TRBV5-1, the J gene TRBJ1-2, with TRBD1 matching over 7 bases. This CDR3 is 16 amino acids long. Trimming took 2 bases from V and 4 from J; bases not matched to a gene: 11. In germline, CDR1 is SGHRS, CDR2 YFSETQ. The CDR3 sequence is CASSFDDREPTYGYTF. CDR3 in DNA: TGCGCCAGCAGCTTTGACGACAGGGAACCTACCTATGGCTACACCTTC.

The rearrangement links TRBV27 to TRBJ2-2, with D uncertain. In germline, CDR1 is MNHEY, CDR2 SMNVEV (reference sequence). V shed 6 bases and J shed 6 bases, with 26 bases lying between them. The CDR3 has 18 residues. The DNA of the CDR3 is TGTGCCAGCAGCCTAGGTGACCCTCGGGCCCTCTTGGCCGGGGAGCTGTTTTTT. Protein sequence: CASSLGDPRALLAGELFF.

This clone came up many times. This rearrangement joins TRBV7-9 to TRBJ2-5, with TRBD1 as a possible D gene (5 bases). Germline assignment: CDR1 SEHNR and CDR2 FQNEAQ (reference sequence). V lost 5 bases, J lost 3 bases, and 13 bases lay in between. The CDR3 extends over 14 amino acids. CDR3 amino acids: CASSPRTPEETQYF. The CDR3 DNA reads as TGTGCCAGCAGCCCAAGGACACCCGAAGAGACCCAGTACTTC.

The chain couples TRBV28 to TRBJ2-7; 8 bases agree with TRBD1. The CDR3 has 14 residues. The germline V gene encodes CDR1 MDHEN and CDR2 SYDVKM. V shed 6 bases and J 7 bases; nucleotides not matched to a gene: 11. The CDR3 region has the DNA TGTGCCAGCAGCCCGGGACAGGCCCCGATGGAGCAGTACTTC. Protein: CASSPGQAPMEQYF.

The genes are TRBV19 and TRBJ2-7; D is possibly TRBD2 (6 bases). The length of the CDR3 is 13 residues. Germline V CDR1 and CDR2: LNHDA, SQIVND (reference sequence). The ends were cut back, 5 bases at V and 5 bases at J, with 13 bases in the middle. The CDR3 region is CASSRRELDEQYF. DNA of the CDR3: TGTGCCAGTAGTCGGAGGGAATTGGACGAGCAGTACTTC.

V and J are TRBV4-1 and TRBJ1-4; D is undetermined. The V end was cut by 1 base, the J end by 8 bases, with 8 bases between. The germline V gene has CDR1 MGHRA and CDR2 YSYEKL. The CDR3 extends over 13 amino acids. The DNA for the CDR3 is TGCGCCAGCAGCCAAGGATTTTGGGAAAAACTGTTTTTT. Its translation: CASSQGFWEKLFF.

The V and J genes are TRBV4-1 and TRBJ2-7, with 9 positions matching TRBD2. This CDR3 is 17 amino acids long. V dropped 4 bases and J dropped 3; count of bases not matched to a gene: 13. Germline V lookup: CDR1 MGHRA, CDR2 YSYEKL. The CDR3 nucleotides read TGCGCCAGCAGCCGCCCGACTAGCGGCCTGCAAATCTACGAGCAGTACTTC. Translated, it gives CASSRPTSGLQIYEQYF.

The chain combines TRBV4-2 with TRBJ2-4; perhaps TRBD2 as D (5 bases). The CDR3 has 17 amino acids. Germline values: CDR1 LGHNA, CDR2 YNFKEQ. Trimming pared 5 bases from V and 0 bases from J, leaving 17 bases between. The CDR3 sequence is CASSYPGRELAKNIQYF. Written as DNA, the CDR3 is TGTGCCAGCAGCTACCCCGGACGGGAACTAGCCAAAAACATTCAGTACTTC.

The V and J genes are TRBV7-9 and TRBJ2-3, with a tentative D call TRBD2 (6 bases). CDR1 and CDR2 (germline): SEHNR, FQNEAQ (reference sequence). V was shortened by 6 bases and J by 7 bases, with 17 bases between the two germline ends. The CDR3 runs to 14 residues. The CDR3 sequence: CASRSGEEGNTQYF. DNA of the CDR3: TGTGCCAGCAGATCCGGCGAGGAGGGGAATACGCAGTATTTT.

V is TRBV2 and J is TRBJ1-1; D is ambiguous. V lost 4 bases to trimming and J lost 0 bases, with 6 bases between them. Germline V lookup: CDR1 SNHLY, CDR2 FYNNEI. The CDR3 sequence is 13 residues long. The CDR3 nucleotides are TGTGCCAGCAGTGCGGGATTGAACACTGAAGCTTTCTTT. This sequence encodes CASSAGLNTEAFF. Full variable domain (missing parts from reference TRBV2 and TRBJ1-1): EPEVTQTPSHQVTQMGQEVILRCVPISNHLYFYWYRQILGQKVEFLVSFYNNEISEKSEIFDDQFSVERPDGSNFTLKIRSTKLEDSAMYFCASSAGLNTEAFFGQGTRLTVV.

Points on this clone: Other DNA sequences in this sample translate to the same CDR3. The V and J genes are TRBV10-3 and TRBJ2-7, with D possibly matching TRBD2 (5 bases). Trimming shortened V by 3 bases and J by 1 base, and 7 bases separated the two germline ends. CDR1 is ENHRY, CDR2 SYGVKD, per germline. The CDR3 extends over 13 amino acids. CDR3 protein: CAISEGLSYEQYF. CDR3 coding DNA: TGTGCCATCAGTGAAGGACTGTCCTACGAGCAGTACTTC.

In its sample, this clone was seen once. V and J are TRBV30 and TRBJ1-1, with D possibly being TRBD1 (5 bases). The CDR3 is 13 residues long. The germline gives CDR1 GTSNPN, CDR2 SVGIG (reference sequence). Trimming removed 0 bases at V and 6 bases at J, with 11 bases between. The chain's CDR3 is CAWSVEGRAEAFF. Written as DNA, the CDR3 is TGTGCCTGGAGTGTCGAGGGGAGGGCTGAAGCTTTCTTT.

The CDR3 spells CASSGSTHEQFF. The CDR3 DNA reads as TGTGCCAGCAGCGGATCAACACATGAGCAGTTCTTC. The chain joins TRBV9 to TRBJ2-1; D remains ambiguous. Trimming removed 3 bases from V and 8 bases from J, with 9 bases in between. The CDR3 contains 12 residues. Germline CDR1 reads SGDLS; CDR2 reads YYNGEE.

A single count supports this clone. This chain connects TRBV11-2 to TRBJ2-5, with TRBD2 identical over 10 bases. There are 19 residues in the CDR3. V lost 0 bases, J lost 6 bases, and 16 bases stayed unmatched. The germline gives CDR1 SGHAT, CDR2 FQNNGV. The CDR3 loop is CASSLDQRRSGRFFQTQYF. The CDR3 nucleotides read TGTGCCAGCAGCTTAGATCAAAGGCGTAGCGGGAGGTTTTTCCAGACCCAGTACTTC.

The V gene is TRBV4-3, the J gene TRBJ2-3; 9 bases match TRBD1. The J segment lost 2 bases and the V segment lost 3 bases, leaving 9 bases of the junction unmatched. CDR3 size: 17 residues. Per germline, CDR1 LGHNA and CDR2 YSLEER. The CDR3 sequence: CASSQTARDRVTDTQYF. The CDR3 nucleotides read TGCGCCAGCAGCCAGACCGCTCGGGACAGGGTCACAGATACGCAGTATTTT.

The J gene is TRBJ2-1, the V gene TRBV7-9; D is unresolved. The V end was cut by 4 bases, the J end by 3 bases, with 13 bases between. The germline V gene encodes CDR1 SEHNR and CDR2 FQNEAQ (reference sequence). This CDR3 spans 15 amino acids. The CDR3 DNA sequence: TGTGCCAGCAGCTCTAGTCCTGGACGCTACAATGAGCAGTTCTTC. This translates into CASSSSPGRYNEQFF.

The rearrangement links TRBV19 to TRBJ1-2; the D is unclear. V was clipped by 1 base and J by 2 bases, with 5 bases between them. Germline CDR1 reads LNHDA; CDR2 reads SQIVND (reference sequence). The CDR3 has 13 residues. CDR3 sequence (DNA): TGTGCCAGTAGTATAGTCGAAAACTATGGCTACACCTTC. It yields the protein CASSIVENYGYTF.